This T cell receptor (beta chain) was sequenced in a study of cytomegalovirus exposure and HLA in healthy donors. Overall study results and limits: Most TCR sequences were seen very rarely across donors, but some public TCRs occurred in many.

A note on this clone: The antigen is unknown.

TCRdb's table, derived via immunoSEQ multiplex PCR, lists solely in-frame clones and lacks some. The data contain roughly 310,000 clones, approximately 91% of them seen just once; the ten biggest clones take up around 0.96%. V gave up 0 bases and J gave up 1 base, with 4 bases separating them. Per germline, CDR1 SGHRS and CDR2 YFSETQ. The CDR3 is made up of 13 amino acids. Sequences were obtained from PBMCs. This TCR came from a man younger than 40 in good health and CMV-seronegative. The chain combines TRBV5-1 with TRBJ1-2; the D is unclear. CDR3 nucleotides: TGCGCCAGCAGCTTGGCAGTTAACTATGGCTACACCTTC. The encoded protein is CASSLAVNYGYTF.